This T cell receptor (beta chain) was recorded in a study of blood T cell repertoires in COVID-19. Overall study context: Italy, Spain and the United States were the sources of the convalescent and acute COVID-19 samples. In each case, the material was cDNA or gDNA derived from T cells, B-cell-depleted T cells, or PBMCs.

V dropped 8 bases and J dropped 5 bases, with 16 bases sitting between them. CDR1 GTSNPN and CDR2 SVGIG come from the germline V gene (reference sequence). The CDR3 is 12 residues long. Sequenced by immunoSEQ multiplex PCR; TCRdb stores in-frame clones only, minus some. The table has roughly 68,000 clones, 84% seen once; the top ten hold 8.8%. V gene TRBV30 combines with J gene TRBJ2-7; tentative D call: TRBD2 (7 bases). The sequenced sample was peripheral blood. The receptor was isolated from a middle-aged man with active COVID-19. In nucleotides, the CDR3 is TGTGCCATATCGGGGGGCTTTAACGAGCAGTACTTC. Translated, it gives CAISGGFNEQYF.